Listed below are T cell receptor beta chains from one sample, sequenced in a study of blood T cell repertoires in COVID-19. Here immunoSEQ multiplex PCR was the method, and the copy in TCRdb shows in-frame clones only, minus some. The table has roughly 50,000 clones, around 84% seen once. The sample was peripheral blood. These receptors all stem from a man in his fifties with acute or convalescent COVID-19. CDR3s include the opening cysteine and the closing phenylalanine or tryptophan. Clone size appears in some rows only: once, few, many, or a class for an expanded clone.

v_gene,j_gene,abundance,CDR3aa
TRBV28,TRBJ2-2,.,CASSRGQGATGELFF
TRBV7-9,TRBJ1-1,.,CASSPNPNTEAFF
TRBV3-1/TRBV3-2,TRBJ2-7,few,CASSQRGGFYEQYF
TRBV30,TRBJ2-2,.,CAWSFGQGGRELFF
TRBV9,TRBJ1-1,.,CASSPSLDKHTEAFF
TRBV11-3,TRBJ2-3,.,CASSLTSGSDTQYF
TRBV5-4,TRBJ1-6,.,CASSFGRQNNSPLHF
TRBV4-2,TRBJ2-4,once,CASSQDLAGALNIQYF
TRBV9,TRBJ2-3,once,CASSLRPVQGGYTDTQYF
TRBV4-2,TRBJ2-5,.,CASSPDGGQGRETQYF
TRBV15,TRBJ1-1,.,CATSKSRGENTEAFF
TRBV11-3,TRBJ1-1,once,CASSYAVNTEAFF
TRBV14,TRBJ1-2,.,CASSQDSGGYGYTF
TRBV13,TRBJ2-5,once,CASSFGLEETQYF
TRBV19,TRBJ1-3,.,CASSPRTGGRNTIYF
TRBV29-1,TRBJ1-1,.,CSVARTANTEAFF
TRBV6-5,TRBJ1-3,once,CASRSWGRAYF
TRBV6-5,TRBJ2-1,.,CASSLLTNEQFF
TRBV3-1/TRBV3-2,TRBJ2-7,medium-sized,CASSQDRGMENEQYF
TRBV5-1,TRBJ2-2,.,CASSFTGTGGSTGELFF
TRBV28,TRBJ2-5,.,CASSPLQGPQETQYF
TRBV12-3/TRBV12-4,TRBJ1-3,.,CASSPGTATIYF
TRBV15,TRBJ2-3,.,CATSHLRDTQYF
TRBV9,TRBJ1-4,.,CASSGGTTNEKLFF
TRBV24-1,TRBJ2-5,.,CATRAGGPYETQYF
TRBV5-5,TRBJ1-5,.,CASSLIGGDSNQPQHF
TRBV29-1,TRBJ2-7,.,CSVETRLAGTYEQYF
TRBV27,TRBJ1-2,.,CASSGTGGHYGYTF
TRBV2,TRBJ2-5,.,CASSVTSFGETQYF
TRBV28,TRBJ1-5,.,CASTAPGGRQPQHF
TRBV2,TRBJ2-7,.,CASRGSWQYF
TRBV5-6,TRBJ1-3,once,CASSWAVSGNTIYF
TRBV4-1,TRBJ1-5,once,CASSQVAGANQPQHF
TRBV10-3,TRBJ2-2,.,CAISGIAGVGELFF
TRBV10-1,TRBJ2-7,.,CASSSGQGYEQYF
TRBV11-2,TRBJ1-4,.,CASSIWDSLSTNDKLFF
TRBV13,TRBJ1-2,.,CASSLGQGNGYTF
TRBV7-9,TRBJ1-6,.,CASSPGGNNSPLHF
TRBV9,TRBJ2-1,.,CASSVRSGSSYNEQFF